This is a list of T cell receptor beta chains from one sample in a study of blood T cell repertoires in COVID-19. The data were produced by immunoSEQ multiplex PCR, yet TCRdb's version contains in-frame clones alone and is incomplete. Of roughly 300,000 clones in the sample, 70% to 90% are singletons; the top ten hold almost 9.5%. The source material was peripheral blood. The receptors were sampled from a man younger than 35 with active or convalescent COVID-19. Both conserved end residues are part of each CDR3. Each record gives: CDR3 protein, CDR3 DNA, D gene, V gene, clone size, J gene. The D gene is left open where the match is weak. Where a row states a size, it is once, few, many or the class of an expanded clone; other rows omit it.

CDR3aa: CASSLGATRGEKLFF
CDR3nt: TGTGCCAGCAGCTTAGGAGCAACTCGGGGTGAAAAACTGTTTTTT
d_gene: -
v_gene: TRBV7-6
abundance: -
j_gene: TRBJ1-4

CDR3aa: CASSFAGGMNTEAFF
CDR3nt: TGTGCCAGCAGCTTCGCTGGGGGCATGAACACTGAAGCTTTCTTT
d_gene: -
v_gene: TRBV7-2
abundance: few
j_gene: TRBJ1-1

CDR3aa: CASSQTSGGGTGELFF
CDR3nt: TGCGCCAGCAGCCAAACTAGCGGGGGAGGCACCGGGGAGCTGTTTTTT
d_gene: TRBD2
v_gene: TRBV4-3
abundance: -
j_gene: TRBJ2-2

CDR3aa: CASSDGLNYGYTF
CDR3nt: TGTGCCAGCAGTGATGGCCTTAACTATGGCTACACCTTC
d_gene: -
v_gene: TRBV12-3/TRBV12-4
abundance: -
j_gene: TRBJ1-2

CDR3aa: CASNERVTDWGYTF
CDR3nt: TGTGCCAGCAACGAACGGGTCACGGATTGGGGCTACACCTTC
d_gene: -
v_gene: TRBV6-5
abundance: -
j_gene: TRBJ1-2

CDR3aa: CASGLVRLGTGINIQYF
CDR3nt: TGTGCTAGTGGTTTGGTACGCCTCGGGACAGGGATAAACATTCAGTACTTC
d_gene: TRBD1
v_gene: TRBV12-5
abundance: -
j_gene: TRBJ2-4

CDR3aa: CASSSQQGFYGYTF
CDR3nt: TGCGCCAGCAGCTCCCAACAGGGTTTCTATGGCTACACCTTC
d_gene: -
v_gene: TRBV5-1
abundance: -
j_gene: TRBJ1-2

CDR3aa: CASRGQGDGYTF
CDR3nt: TGTGCCAGCAGGGGACAGGGGGATGGCTACACCTTC
d_gene: TRBD1
v_gene: TRBV28
abundance: -
j_gene: TRBJ1-2

CDR3aa: CASSLTGWAEAFF
CDR3nt: TGTGCCAGCAGTTTAACGGGGTGGGCTGAAGCTTTCTTT
d_gene: -
v_gene: TRBV12-3/TRBV12-4
abundance: -
j_gene: TRBJ1-1

CDR3aa: CASSGPGQGAWETQYF
CDR3nt: TGTGCCAGCAGCGGACCAGGACAGGGGGCCTGGGAGACCCAGTACTTC
d_gene: TRBD1
v_gene: TRBV9
abundance: -
j_gene: TRBJ2-5

CDR3aa: CASSHQTGNTEAFF
CDR3nt: TGCGCCAGCAGCCACCAGACGGGGAACACTGAAGCTTTCTTT
d_gene: -
v_gene: TRBV4-1
abundance: -
j_gene: TRBJ1-1

CDR3aa: CASRPPGQSYGYTF
CDR3nt: TGTGCCAGCAGACCACCGGGACAGAGCTATGGCTACACCTTC
d_gene: TRBD1
v_gene: TRBV7-9
abundance: -
j_gene: TRBJ1-2

CDR3aa: CASGRDTYSYEQYF
CDR3nt: TGTGCTAGTGGACGGGATACTTACTCCTACGAGCAGTACTTC
d_gene: -
v_gene: TRBV12-5
abundance: -
j_gene: TRBJ2-7

CDR3aa: CASSPPEGRSSGANVLTF
CDR3nt: TGTGCCAGCAGTCCCCCGGAGGGGAGAAGCTCTGGGGCCAACGTCCTGACTTTC
d_gene: -
v_gene: TRBV27
abundance: -
j_gene: TRBJ2-6

CDR3aa: CASSSSPGQGSYEQYF
CDR3nt: TGTGCCAGCAGTTCATCTCCGGGACAGGGTTCCTACGAGCAGTACTTC
d_gene: TRBD1
v_gene: TRBV6-2/TRBV6-3
abundance: -
j_gene: TRBJ2-7

CDR3aa: CASSVEGGAFTDTQYF
CDR3nt: TGTGCCAGCAGCGTAGAAGGCGGGGCCTTTACAGATACGCAGTATTTT
d_gene: -
v_gene: TRBV9
abundance: -
j_gene: TRBJ2-3

CDR3aa: CAISGSRTGTNSPLHF
CDR3nt: TGTGCCATCAGTGGCTCCCGGACAGGTACTAATTCACCCCTCCACTTT
d_gene: TRBD1
v_gene: TRBV10-3
abundance: -
j_gene: TRBJ1-6

CDR3aa: CASSLAGGYGYTF
CDR3nt: TGTGCCAGCAGCTTGGCGGGGGGCTATGGCTACACCTTC
d_gene: -
v_gene: TRBV7-9
abundance: -
j_gene: TRBJ1-2

CDR3aa: CASCAQGVNEKLFF
CDR3nt: TGTGCCAGCTGCGCACAGGGAGTTAATGAAAAACTGTTTTTT
d_gene: -
v_gene: TRBV2
abundance: -
j_gene: TRBJ1-4

CDR3aa: CASSISGSGELFF
CDR3nt: TGTGCCAGTAGTATTTCAGGGTCCGGGGAGCTGTTTTTT
d_gene: -
v_gene: TRBV19
abundance: -
j_gene: TRBJ2-2

CDR3aa: CAWSRAGGSNQPQHF
CDR3nt: TGTGCCTGGAGTAGGGCAGGGGGCTCAAATCAGCCCCAGCATTTT
d_gene: TRBD1
v_gene: TRBV30
abundance: -
j_gene: TRBJ1-5

CDR3aa: CASSQDQRVVYEQYF
CDR3nt: TGCGCCAGCAGCCAAGACCAGCGGGTGGTCTACGAGCAGTACTTC
d_gene: -
v_gene: TRBV4-3
abundance: -
j_gene: TRBJ2-7

CDR3aa: CASSFRDVNEKLFF
CDR3nt: TGTGCCAGCAGTTTTCGGGATGTTAATGAAAAACTGTTTTTT
d_gene: -
v_gene: TRBV27
abundance: -
j_gene: TRBJ1-4

CDR3aa: CAISESSGGFSYEQYF
CDR3nt: TGTGCCATCAGTGAGTCGAGCGGGGGGTTCTCCTACGAGCAGTACTTC
d_gene: TRBD2
v_gene: TRBV10-3
abundance: -
j_gene: TRBJ2-7

CDR3aa: CASSLQEYEQYF
CDR3nt: TGTGCCAGCAGTTTACAGGAATACGAGCAGTACTTC
d_gene: -
v_gene: TRBV28
abundance: -
j_gene: TRBJ2-7

CDR3aa: CASGLARNTEAFF
CDR3nt: TGTGCTAGTGGTTTGGCCAGGAACACTGAAGCTTTCTTT
d_gene: -
v_gene: TRBV12-5
abundance: -
j_gene: TRBJ1-1

CDR3aa: CASSHGLAGGYEQYF
CDR3nt: TGTGCCAGCAGCCACGGACTAGCGGGGGGCTACGAGCAGTACTTC
d_gene: TRBD2
v_gene: TRBV3-1/TRBV3-2
abundance: few
j_gene: TRBJ2-7

CDR3aa: CASSYTGLNQPQHF
CDR3nt: TGTGCCAGCAGCTATACAGGGTTAAATCAGCCCCAGCATTTT
d_gene: -
v_gene: TRBV7-8
abundance: -
j_gene: TRBJ1-5

CDR3aa: CASSKVITGIGGYGYTF
CDR3nt: TGTGCCAGCAGCAAAGTTATAACAGGGATCGGCGGGTATGGCTACACCTTC
d_gene: -
v_gene: TRBV21-1
abundance: -
j_gene: TRBJ1-2

CDR3aa: CASSSPGGIEQFF
CDR3nt: TGTGCCAGCAGCTCCCCAGGGGGAATCGAGCAGTTCTTC
d_gene: TRBD1
v_gene: TRBV13
abundance: -
j_gene: TRBJ2-1

CDR3aa: CASSLGQGPYEQYF
CDR3nt: TGTGCCAGCAGTCTAGGACAGGGGCCCTACGAGCAGTACTTC
d_gene: TRBD1
v_gene: TRBV11-2
abundance: -
j_gene: TRBJ2-7

CDR3aa: CASRGDREAEKLFF
CDR3nt: TGTGCCAGCAGGGGGGACAGGGAGGCTGAAAAACTGTTTTTT
d_gene: TRBD1
v_gene: TRBV27
abundance: -
j_gene: TRBJ1-4

CDR3aa: CAISDRLAEYNEQFF
CDR3nt: TGTGCCATCAGTGATAGGCTAGCGGAGTACAATGAGCAGTTCTTC
d_gene: TRBD2
v_gene: TRBV10-3
abundance: -
j_gene: TRBJ2-1

CDR3aa: CATLSRGGIDTQYF
CDR3nt: TGTGCCACTCTTAGCCGCGGGGGGATAGATACGCAGTATTTT
d_gene: TRBD2
v_gene: TRBV13
abundance: -
j_gene: TRBJ2-3

CDR3aa: CASSLRGGSYEQYF
CDR3nt: TGTGCCAGCAGTTTACGCGGCGGCAGCTACGAGCAGTACTTC
d_gene: -
v_gene: TRBV27
abundance: -
j_gene: TRBJ2-7

CDR3aa: CASSKTQQGEGNSPLHF
CDR3nt: TGTGCCAGCAGCAAAACACAACAGGGAGAGGGCAATTCACCCCTCCACTTT
d_gene: -
v_gene: TRBV7-6
abundance: few
j_gene: TRBJ1-6

CDR3aa: CASSIPGTYNEQFF
CDR3nt: TGTGCCAGTAGTATCCCAGGGACCTACAATGAGCAGTTCTTC
d_gene: -
v_gene: TRBV19
abundance: -
j_gene: TRBJ2-1

CDR3aa: CASSPLSGTGSYEQYF
CDR3nt: TGTGCCAGCAGCCCACTCTCAGGGACAGGAAGCTACGAGCAGTACTTC
d_gene: TRBD1
v_gene: TRBV7-6
abundance: -
j_gene: TRBJ2-7

CDR3aa: CASSEDLADSTDTQYF
CDR3nt: TGTGCCAGCAGTGAAGACCTAGCGGATAGCACAGATACGCAGTATTTT
d_gene: TRBD2
v_gene: TRBV6-1
abundance: once
j_gene: TRBJ2-3

CDR3aa: CASSRPTGKNSYEQYF
CDR3nt: TGTGCCAGCAGCCGACCGACAGGGAAAAACTCCTACGAGCAGTACTTC
d_gene: TRBD1
v_gene: TRBV6-2/TRBV6-3
abundance: -
j_gene: TRBJ2-7

CDR3aa: CASSVGQGSEQFF
CDR3nt: TGTGCCAGCAGCGTAGGACAGGGCAGTGAGCAGTTCTTC
d_gene: TRBD1
v_gene: TRBV9
abundance: once
j_gene: TRBJ2-1

CDR3aa: CSVPGWARRQSYGYTF
CDR3nt: TGCAGCGTTCCAGGGTGGGCCAGGCGACAGTCCTATGGCTACACCTTC
d_gene: -
v_gene: TRBV29-1
abundance: -
j_gene: TRBJ1-2

CDR3aa: CASRKLAGGPSEQFF
CDR3nt: TGTGCCAGCAGGAAACTAGCGGGGGGGCCAAGTGAGCAGTTCTTC
d_gene: TRBD2
v_gene: TRBV6-4
abundance: -
j_gene: TRBJ2-1

CDR3aa: CASSGDRDTEAFF
CDR3nt: TGTGCCAGCAGCGGAGACAGGGACACTGAAGCTTTCTTT
d_gene: TRBD1
v_gene: TRBV9
abundance: -
j_gene: TRBJ1-1

CDR3aa: CASSEGYRDTQYF
CDR3nt: TGTGCCAGCAGTGAAGGGTACCGGGATACGCAGTATTTT
d_gene: -
v_gene: TRBV6-1
abundance: -
j_gene: TRBJ2-3

CDR3aa: CASSLAGSSYNEQFF
CDR3nt: TGTGCCAGCAGCTTAGCGGGGAGCTCCTACAATGAGCAGTTCTTC
d_gene: -
v_gene: TRBV7-9
abundance: -
j_gene: TRBJ2-1

CDR3aa: CASGQGSYNEQFF
CDR3nt: TGTGCCAGCGGGCAGGGTTCCTACAATGAGCAGTTCTTC
d_gene: -
v_gene: TRBV12-3/TRBV12-4
abundance: -
j_gene: TRBJ2-1

CDR3aa: CSVALYTEAFF
CDR3nt: TGCAGCGTTGCCCTATACACTGAAGCTTTCTTT
d_gene: -
v_gene: TRBV29-1
abundance: once
j_gene: TRBJ1-1